The entry below gives a single TCR beta chain sequence along with its context. The intended depth for sequencing was 1 in 200,000 to 1 in 1 million T cells. Profiling relied on immunoSEQ multiplex PCR, and the TCRdb table lists in-frame clones only, not all of them. The sample has about 17,000 clones, around two thirds seen once. The data were obtained in a study of cytotoxic CD8 clonotypes in ibrutinib-treated CLL. The CDR3 runs to 14 residues. Germline V gene lookup returns CDR1 MDHEN and CDR2 SYDVKM. The V segment lost 6 bases and the J segment 8 bases; nucleotides outside the gene matches: 8. This chain joins TRBV28 and TRBJ1-2; the match to TRBD1 covers 11 bases. The sequences come from PBMCs, collected after 12 months of ibrutinib treatment. The receptor comes from a human donor with chronic lymphocytic leukemia. For the CDR3, the DNA is TGTGCCAGCAGCCCTAACTGGGACAGGGGGGGCTACACCTTC. This sequence encodes CASSPNWDRGGYTF.